A single sample gave rise to the 10 T cell receptor beta chains below, sequenced in a study of glioma-infiltrating T cells. The iRepertoire nested amplicon-rescue multiplex PCR amplified TCR alpha and beta CDR3s from RNA. Each CDR3 protein is one row after TCRdb ran MiXCR on the multiplex PCR reads. The sample carries under 200,000 distinct CDR3 sequences, more than 30% recorded once. The sample comprised glioma tissue, nonneoplastic brain tissue, or PBMCs (not recorded which). The source is a human donor with low-grade glioma or glioblastoma, undergoing nonglioma brain surgery, or in good health (not recorded which).

The sample holds a few counts of this clonotype. This chain connects TRBV19 to TRBJ2-1, with 11 bases identical to TRBD2. This CDR3 is built from 16 residues. Germline V gene lookup returns CDR1 LNHDA and CDR2 SQIVND (reference sequence). With V trimmed by 3 bases and J by 5 bases, 6 bases remained unmatched. In DNA, the CDR3 is TGTGCCAGTAGTATCGTAGCGGGAGGGCCCCACAATGAGCAGTTCTTC. Protein product: CASSIVAGGPHNEQFF.

This clonotype has ten or more counts. This chain links TRBV4-3 with TRBJ2-7; the D gene is possibly TRBD2 (5 bases). Germline V gives CDR1 LGHNA, CDR2 YSLEER. V gave up 0 bases and J gave up 4 bases, with 13 bases separating them. The CDR3 covers 15 residues. The CDR3 DNA reads as TGCGCCAGCAGCCAAGAGAATGGAGGCAGTTACGAGCAGTACTTC. It translates to CASSQENGGSYEQYF.

This chain links TRBV28 with TRBJ1-1; D perhaps matches TRBD1 (5 bases). The CDR3 has 15 residues. In germline, CDR1 is MDHEN, CDR2 SYDVKM. Trimming took off 6 bases at V and 4 bases at J, with 18 bases between the two ends. CDR3 nucleotides: TGTGCCAGCAGCGCCCGGGGACGGGCGAGCACTGAAGCTTTCTTT. Its protein is CASSARGRASTEAFF.

The V and J genes are TRBV27 and TRBJ1-2; D is unresolved. CDR3 length equals 13 residues. The ends were cut back, 9 bases at V and 4 bases at J, with 15 bases in the middle. Looked up from germline, CDR1 is MNHEY and CDR2 is SMNVEV (reference sequence). CDR3 in amino acids: CARSSVGGYGYTF. The CDR3 DNA reads TGTGCCAGAAGCTCGGTAGGCGGCTATGGCTACACCTTC.

In this sample, this clonotype turned up many times. The V gene is TRBV20-1, the J gene TRBJ2-1; 10 nucleotides line up with TRBD2. This CDR3 is built from 14 residues. Trimming removed 6 bases from V and 12 bases from J; junction bases left unmatched: 14. CDR1 and CDR2 (germline): DFQATT, SNEGSKA (reference sequence). CDR3 in DNA: TGCAGTGCCCGCCCAACTAGCGGGGTCCGGGGGCAGTTCTTC. Translating it yields CSARPTSGVRGQFF.

This clonotype has only one observation. The junction departs from the called germline gene at one end, perhaps through a read error. The rearrangement links TRBV3-1 to TRBJ1-1; 8 positions match TRBD1. Germline CDR1 reads LGHDT; CDR2 reads YNNKEL (reference sequence). CDR3 length: 15 residues. The DNA for the CDR3 is TGCGCCAGCAGCCAAGAACATACAGGGGGCACTGAAGCTTTCTTT. Translation gives CASSQEHTGGTEAFF.

The chain links TRBV7-9 to TRBJ2-5; 11 bases are shared with TRBD2. This CDR3 has 13 amino acids. J gave up 4 bases and V 7 bases, and 2 bases lay outside the gene matches. Germline lookup yields CDR1 SEHNR and CDR2 FQNEAQ (reference sequence). The CDR3 sequence: CASTLAGGETQYF. Written as DNA, the CDR3 is TGTGCCAGCACCCTAGCGGGAGGAGAGACCCAGTACTTC.

Worth noting for this clonotype: Possible read error: a much larger clone is one base away. Since the CDR3 does not end with the conserved phenylalanine or tryptophan, this likely comes from a read error. This chain joins TRBV3-1 and TRBJ2-5; no clear D gene. Germline V lookup: CDR1 LGHDT, CDR2 YNNKEL (reference sequence). Trimming removed 3 bases from V and 2 bases from J, with 10 bases in between. The CDR3 is 14 amino acids. The CDR3 DNA reads as TGTGCCAGCAGCCATGACCAGCAGCAAGAGACCCAGTACCTC. It encodes CASSHDQQQETQYL.

This sequence joins TRBV7-9 and TRBJ2-7; 14 bases are a match to TRBD2. The V gene's germline CDR1 is SEHNR and CDR2 FQNEAQ (reference sequence). This CDR3 spans 18 amino acids. V was clipped by 1 base and J by 13 bases; unmatched bases: 18. CDR3 DNA: TGTGCCAGCAGCTTAGGCCGTCCACCGGGACTAGCGGGAGTCGACCACTACTTC. Protein sequence: CASSLGRPPGLAGVDHYF.

A remark on this clonotype: Since a much larger clone is just one base distant, this may be a read error. This chain links TRBV6-6 with TRBJ2-7, with D unclear. The CDR3 loop spans 11 amino acids. Per the germline V gene, CDR1 is MNHNY and CDR2 is SVGAGI (reference sequence). V was clipped by 4 bases and J by 7 bases, with 8 bases between them. Written as DNA, the CDR3 is TGTGCCAGCAGTTCGGGCAATGAGCAGTACTTC. Translating gives CASSSGNEQYF.